The 30 T cell receptor beta chains given below trace back to one sample, sequenced in a study of response to subunit inactivated influenza vaccine. Each CDR3 protein gets one entry after TCRdb re-called the RT-PCR reads with MiXCR. The profile covers just over 300,000 distinct CDR3 sequences, with 20% to 25% appearing a single time and about a tenth taken by the ten largest. Specimen: PBMCs from blood, collected less than 22 months after vaccination. Receptors were obtained from a man aged 50-75 years who received an inactivated influenza vaccine.

This clonotype occurred many times. This chain uses TRBV6-5 with TRBJ1-5, with 9 bases matching TRBD1. Per germline, CDR1 MNHEY and CDR2 SVGAGI. Trimming cost V 2 bases and J 2 bases; bases outside gene matches: 7. This CDR3 region has 17 residues. CDR3 nucleotide sequence: TGTGCCAGCAGTTACGGGGGACAGGGCCGGGGCAATCAGCCCCAGCATTTT. Its translation is CASSYGGQGRGNQPQHF.

This clonotype appeared a few times. V and J are TRBV5-1 and TRBJ1-5, with TRBD1 matching 7 bases. With V trimmed by 0 bases and J by 4 bases, 4 bases remained unmatched. CDR3 length: 15 amino acids. CDR1 and CDR2 from the germline V gene are SGHRS and YFSETQ. CDR3 nucleotides: TGCGCCAGCAGCTTGGACGGGACAGCTAATCAGCCCCAGCATTTT. The encoded protein is CASSLDGTANQPQHF.

The table lists this clonotype with a few counts. This chain links TRBV7-2 with TRBJ2-2, with TRBD1 identical over 7 bases. The CDR3 extends over 14 amino acids. After removal of 5 bases from V and 3 bases from J, the junction contained 3 bases not matched to a gene. In germline, CDR1 is SGHTA, CDR2 FQGNSA. The DNA for the CDR3 is TGTGCCAGCAGCCCGGGACAGTACACCGGGGAGCTGTTTTTT. Its protein product is CASSPGQYTGELFF. The full variable domain, its missing parts supplied by reference TRBV7-2 and TRBJ2-2, is GAGVSQSPSNKVTEKGKDVELRCDPISGHTALYWYRQSLGQGLEFLIYFQGNSAPDKSGLPSDRFSAERTGGSVSTLTIQRTQQEDSAVYLCASSPGQYTGELFFGEGSRLTVL.

The chain combines TRBV19 with TRBJ2-7, with no clear D. Trimming pared 4 bases from V and 7 bases from J, leaving 14 bases between. Germline CDR1 reads LNHDA; CDR2 reads SQIVND (reference sequence). The CDR3 has 13 residues. The CDR3 region has the DNA TGTGCCAGTAGTACAGGACCAAGAGGAGAGCAGTACTTC. This translates into CASSTGPRGEQYF. The entire variable domain, with the rest obtained from reference TRBV19 and TRBJ2-7, is as follows: DGGITQSPKYLFRKEGQNVTLSCEQNLNHDAMYWYRQDPGQGLRLIYYSQIVNDFQKGDIAEGYSVSREKKESFPLTVTSAQKNPTAFYLCASSTGPRGEQYFGPGTRLTVT.

V is TRBV7-6 and J is TRBJ2-6, with D unresolved. Looked up from germline, CDR1 is SGHVS and CDR2 is FNYEAQ. This CDR3 spans 15 amino acids. V lost 4 bases and J 1 base, leaving 8 bases between the germline ends. The CDR3 bases are TGTGCCAGCAGCTCCGTCTTTTCTGGGGCCAACGTCCTGACTTTC. As protein: CASSSVFSGANVLTF.

This clonotype was picked up a small number of times. CDR3 in DNA: TGCGCCAGCAGCCCCGGGTGGGACGGGGGACCCAACACTGAAGCTTTCTTT. Its translation is CASSPGWDGGPNTEAFF. The V and J genes are TRBV5-1 and TRBJ1-1; possible D gene TRBD1, 5 bases. Trimming pared 4 bases from V and 2 bases from J, leaving 21 bases between. CDR1 SGHRS and CDR2 YFSETQ come from the germline V gene. The CDR3 is 17 residues long.

This sequence joins TRBV7-2 and TRBJ2-3; no clear D. V was pared by 3 bases and J by 3 bases, with 7 bases between. The CDR3 is made up of 13 amino acids. Germline CDR1 is SGHTA and CDR2 is FQGNSA. CDR3 DNA sequence: TGTGCCAGCAGCTTTTTGGTAACAGATACGCAGTATTTT. This gives the protein CASSFLVTDTQYF.

This clonotype has only a few counts. CDR3 in amino acids: CSARDSNEQFF. In DNA, the CDR3 is TGCAGTGCTAGGGACAGCAATGAGCAGTTCTTC. The chain joins TRBV20-1 to TRBJ2-1, with D possibly matching TRBD1 (6 bases). V lost 3 bases to trimming and J lost 6 bases, with 6 bases between them. The germline gives CDR1 DFQATT, CDR2 SNEGSKA (reference sequence). The CDR3 runs to 11 residues.

This clonotype was observed a few times. The chain is built from TRBV7-9 and TRBJ2-1; D remains ambiguous. The CDR3 loop spans 11 amino acids. Germline V gene lookup returns CDR1 SEHNR and CDR2 FQNEAQ (reference sequence). The V and J ends lost 3 bases and 11 bases respectively, with 8 bases between them. The CDR3, as DNA: TGTGCCAGCAGCTTCGAGGAGAAGCAGTTCTTC. It specifies CASSFEEKQFF.

V gene TRBV28 combines with J gene TRBJ1-2; D is perhaps TRBD1 (6 bases). The CDR3 consists of 17 residues. CDR1 is MDHEN, CDR2 SYDVKM, per germline. Trimming shortened V by 6 bases and J by 8 bases, and 28 bases separated the two germline ends. CDR3 protein: CASSANIAGGVFGGYTF. CDR3 DNA: TGTGCCAGCAGCGCTAATATTGCGGGGGGCGTATTTGGGGGCTACACCTTC.

This clonotype was found a few times. The V gene is TRBV30, the J gene TRBJ1-6; no firm D call. From germline, CDR1 is GTSNPN and CDR2 SVGIG (reference sequence). The CDR3 length is 14 residues. Deletions cut 5 bases from V and 5 bases from J, with 13 bases between. The chain's CDR3 is CAWSRGFDNSPLHF. CDR3 DNA: TGTGCCTGGTCGCGTGGGTTCGATAATTCACCCCTCCACTTT.

In this sample, this clonotype turned up a few times. J is TRBJ1-2 and V is TRBV27; 9 bases fit TRBD1. The CDR3 extends over 17 amino acids. The V gene's germline CDR1 is MNHEY and CDR2 SMNVEV (reference sequence). After removal of 2 bases from V and 3 bases from J, the junction contained 10 bases not matched to a gene. CDR3 sequence: CASSLTPGQGVDYGYTF. The CDR3 DNA sequence: TGTGCCAGCAGTTTAACCCCGGGACAGGGTGTAGACTATGGCTACACCTTC.

The J gene is TRBJ1-1, the V gene TRBV4-3; no firm D call. V was clipped by 5 bases and J by 5 bases, with 15 bases between them. The CDR3 covers 14 residues. Per germline, CDR1 LGHNA and CDR2 YSLEER. The DNA for the CDR3 is TGCGCCAGCAGCGCTCCGGGGAGGCGGACTGAAGCTTTCTTT. Translated: CASSAPGRRTEAFF.

The genes are TRBV14 and TRBJ2-1; D is unclear. Germline V lookup: CDR1 SGHDN, CDR2 FVKESK. The germline V and J ends were trimmed by 0 bases and 0 bases, with 9 bases remaining between them. The CDR3 is made up of 16 amino acids. The CDR3 region has the DNA TGTGCCAGCAGCCAAGATAGCCTACTCTCCTACAATGAGCAGTTCTTC. It codes for CASSQDSLLSYNEQFF.

This chain links TRBV13 with TRBJ2-1; TRBD1 or TRBD2 may be the D gene (5 bases each). The V end lost 5 bases, the J end lost 3 bases, and 5 bases lay between the germline ends. Germline V gene lookup returns CDR1 PRHDT and CDR2 FYEKMQ (reference sequence). The CDR3 has 12 amino acids. The CDR3 protein is CASSGGYNEQFF. CDR3 in DNA: TGTGCCAGCAGCGGGGGCTACAATGAGCAGTTCTTC.

CDR3 coding DNA: TGTGCCATCAGACCCGACAGGGCCACTGAAGCTTTCTTT. Translation: CAIRPDRATEAFF. This chain links TRBV10-3 with TRBJ1-1; 7 positions agree with TRBD1. With V trimmed by 6 bases and J by 4 bases, 5 bases remained unmatched. Germline V lookup: CDR1 ENHRY, CDR2 SYGVKD. The CDR3 covers 13 residues.

This clonotype has only a few counts. The CDR3 loop is CASSLGVGVNNYGYTF. The CDR3 nucleotides are TGTGCCAGCAGCTTAGGGGTCGGGGTAAATAACTATGGCTACACCTTC. J is TRBJ1-2 and V is TRBV7-9, with D hard to call. CDR1 and CDR2 from the germline V gene are SEHNR and FQNEAQ (reference sequence). The CDR3 sequence is 16 residues long. V dropped 1 base and J dropped 1 base, with 13 bases sitting between them.

This chain connects TRBV5-1 to TRBJ2-7, with D perhaps TRBD1 (6 bases). V lost 1 base and J lost 3, with 11 bases in between. Germline assignment: CDR1 SGHRS and CDR2 YFSETQ. There are 14 residues in the CDR3. The CDR3 DNA reads TGCGCCAGCAGCTTGCTTGGGGGCGGCTACGAGCAGTACTTC. This gives the protein CASSLLGGGYEQYF.

This clonotype was recorded a few times. The V call is TRBV7-9, the J call TRBJ1-2; D may be TRBD1 (6 bases). The CDR3 runs to 14 residues. V was shortened by 3 bases and J by 3 bases, with 11 bases between the two germline ends. Germline V gene sequence: CDR1 SEHNR, CDR2 FQNEAQ (reference sequence). This CDR3 reads CASSLDPGDYGYTF. The CDR3 coding sequence is TGTGCCAGCAGCTTGGACCCAGGGGACTATGGCTACACCTTC. Full variable domain (missing parts from reference TRBV7-9 and TRBJ1-2): DTGVSQNPRHKITKRGQNVTFRCDPISEHNRLYWYRQTLGQGPEFLTYFQNEAQLEKSRLLSDRFSAERPKGSFSTLEIQRTEQGDSAMYLCASSLDPGDYGYTFGSGTRLTVV.

This clonotype was counted only a few times. The chain is built from TRBV9 and TRBJ1-1; unclear D gene. The CDR3 totals 15 residues. V was clipped by 0 bases and J by 4 bases, with 13 bases between them. CDR1 SGDLS and CDR2 YYNGEE come from the germline V gene. The CDR3 region is CASSVVGSLFTEAFF. The CDR3 DNA sequence: TGTGCCAGCAGCGTAGTGGGCAGCCTTTTCACTGAAGCTTTCTTT.

A few counts support this clonotype. This chain joins TRBV7-9 and TRBJ1-4, with 11 nucleotides matching TRBD1. The CDR3 sequence is 14 residues long. The germline CDR1 and CDR2 sequences are SEHNR and FQNEAQ (reference sequence). J was trimmed by 7 bases and V by 7 bases; bases with no gene match: 5. This CDR3 reads CASTYGQGAEKLFF. CDR3 DNA: TGTGCCAGCACCTACGGACAGGGGGCTGAAAAACTGTTTTTT.

V and J are TRBV12-3 or TRBV12-4 and TRBJ2-3, with D possibly called TRBD1 or TRBD2 (5 bases each). Deletions cut 1 base from V and 6 bases from J, with 11 bases between. The CDR3 runs to 14 residues. The CDR3 DNA follows: TGTGCCAGCAGTTTAGGGCAGGGAGTGGATACGCAGTATTTT. This gives the protein CASSLGQGVDTQYF.

This clonotype was observed many times. This rearrangement joins TRBV20-1 to TRBJ1-1, with a weak D call TRBD1 (6 bases). CDR1 is DFQATT, CDR2 SNEGSKA, per germline (reference sequence). V gave up 6 bases and J gave up 2 bases, with 10 bases separating them. The CDR3 has 12 residues. This chain's CDR3 is CSAQDSNTEAFF. CDR3 bases: TGCAGTGCGCAGGACAGTAACACTGAAGCTTTCTTT.

This chain connects TRBV15 to TRBJ2-1; D is unresolved. The CDR3 loop spans 16 amino acids. The germline V and J ends were trimmed by 0 bases and 0 bases, with 9 bases remaining between them. Germline lookup yields CDR1 LNHNV and CDR2 YYDKDF (reference sequence). Here the CDR3 DNA reads TGTGCCACCAGCAGAGAAGGCAGATTCTCCTACAATGAGCAGTTCTTC. Amino acids: CATSREGRFSYNEQFF.

This clonotype appeared many times. The genes are TRBV20-1 and TRBJ1-2; 7 bases align to TRBD1. The germline CDR1 and CDR2 sequences are DFQATT and SNEGSKA (reference sequence). CDR3 length: 14 residues. After removal of 0 bases from V and 8 bases from J, the junction contained 9 bases not matched to a gene. The CDR3 DNA is TGCAGTGCTAGAGATCTGGAGGGGGCGAACGGCTACACCTTC. Translation: CSARDLEGANGYTF.

The V call is TRBV25-1, the J call TRBJ2-5, with D perhaps matching TRBD2 (6 bases). This CDR3 has 15 residues. Looked up from germline, CDR1 is MGHDK and CDR2 is SYGVNS. V was shortened by 1 base and J by 3 bases, with 12 bases between the two germline ends. CDR3 DNA sequence: TGTGCCAGCAGTGAATGGAGGGGTGGAGAAGAGACCCAGTACTTC. Amino acid sequence: CASSEWRGGEETQYF.

This clonotype appeared many times. The rearrangement joins TRBV12-3 or TRBV12-4 to TRBJ1-3; TRBD1 is a possible D gene (6 bases). The CDR3 contains 15 residues. Trimming removed 0 bases from V and 2 bases from J, with 8 bases in between. The CDR3 DNA reads as TGTGCCAGCAGTTTAGCGGGGGCTGCTGGAAACACCATATATTTT. It translates to CASSLAGAAGNTIYF.

Ten or more counts support this clonotype. This rearrangement joins TRBV20-1 to TRBJ1-3; perhaps TRBD1 as D (5 bases). CDR1 DFQATT and CDR2 SNEGSKA come from the germline V gene (reference sequence). This CDR3 has 16 amino acids. With 0 bases removed from V and 6 bases from J, the gap between germline ends came to 18 bases. The CDR3 here is CSARDSTGRPLNTIYF. The CDR3, as DNA: TGCAGTGCTAGAGATTCCACGGGACGTCCCCTAAACACCATATATTTT.

Many counts were recorded for this clonotype. The V gene is TRBV20-1, the J gene TRBJ2-3; a possible D gene is TRBD2 (6 bases). V was pared by 1 base and J by 0 bases, with 8 bases between. This CDR3 region has 14 residues. Germline V gene sequence: CDR1 DFQATT, CDR2 SNEGSKA (reference sequence). The CDR3 DNA reads as TGCAGTGCTAGAGGGAGCGGGAGCACAGATACGCAGTATTTT. It codes for CSARGSGSTDTQYF.

The V call is TRBV11-2, the J call TRBJ2-1; 12 positions match TRBD1. CDR3 length equals 15 residues. With 4 bases clipped from V and 7 bases from J, the junction kept 5 bases outside the gene matches. Germline assignment: CDR1 SGHAT and CDR2 FQNNGV. The chain's CDR3 is CASSSGTGGWNEQFF. The CDR3 nucleotides are TGTGCCAGCAGCTCCGGGACAGGGGGCTGGAATGAGCAGTTCTTC.